One and the same sample provided the 14 T cell receptor beta chains below, sequenced in a study of cytomegalovirus exposure and HLA in healthy donors. PCR was performed using 60 Vbeta and 13 Jbeta primers. Sequenced by immunoSEQ multiplex PCR; TCRdb stores in-frame clones only, minus some. There are 110,000 to 150,000 clones in the sample; around four fifths occur only once, and 2% to 2.5% lies in the top ten. Material: PBMCs. These receptors were collected from a boy under 10 years old in good health and CMV-seronegative.

This chain connects TRBV28 to TRBJ2-5; 10 bases map to TRBD1. This CDR3 spans 12 amino acids. The germline gives CDR1 MDHEN, CDR2 SYDVKM. V lost 10 bases and J lost 5; bases outside the gene matches: 4. The CDR3 region has the DNA TGTGCCATCGGACAGGGGGGGGAGACCCAGTACTTC. Encoded protein: CAIGQGGETQYF.

V usage is TRBV7-9 and J usage is TRBJ1-5, with D uncertain. CDR1 is SEHNR, CDR2 FQNEAQ, per germline (reference sequence). CDR3 length equals 18 residues. V was shortened by 5 bases and J by 1 base, with 21 bases between the two germline ends. DNA of the CDR3: TGTGCCAGCAGCGCCGATAGGGAGTTCAGTAAGAGCAATCAGCCCCAGCATTTT. Its translation: CASSADREFSKSNQPQHF.

V gene TRBV5-6 combines with J gene TRBJ1-1; D perhaps matches TRBD1 (5 bases). V gave up 4 bases and J gave up 7 bases, with 17 bases separating them. The CDR3 runs 14 residues. CDR1 is SGHDT, CDR2 YYEEEE, per germline. The CDR3 nucleotides read TGTGCCAGCAGCCCGGTCGGGGGTTCGGGTGAAGCTTTCTTT. Its translation is CASSPVGGSGEAFF.

This chain links TRBV28 with TRBJ2-3; 7 bases line up with TRBD1. The germline gives CDR1 MDHEN, CDR2 SYDVKM. The CDR3 loop spans 15 amino acids. The V segment lost 3 bases and the J segment 3 bases; nucleotides outside the gene matches: 6. In nucleotides, the CDR3 is TGTGCCAGCAGTTTTAGACAGGGAAGGACAGATACGCAGTATTTT. Its translation is CASSFRQGRTDTQYF.

This chain links TRBV9 with TRBJ1-2; D unclear. With 2 bases removed from V and 0 bases from J, the gap between germline ends came to 5 bases. Per germline, CDR1 SGDLS and CDR2 YYNGEE. The CDR3 is made up of 13 amino acids. The CDR3 DNA follows: TGTGCCAGCAGCGTCACAACTAACTATGGCTACACCTTC. As protein: CASSVTTNYGYTF.

This clone was detected a few times. The same CDR3 also results from other DNA sequences found in this sample. The chain links TRBV9 to TRBJ2-1, with 10 bases fitting TRBD2. The ends lost 0 bases at V and 3 bases at J; junction bases unmatched: 0. CDR3 length: 15 residues. Germline V gives CDR1 SGDLS, CDR2 YYNGEE. The CDR3: CASSVASGGYNEQFF. The CDR3 coding sequence is TGTGCCAGCAGCGTAGCTAGCGGGGGCTACAATGAGCAGTTCTTC. The complete variable domain, with remaining parts taken from reference TRBV9 and TRBJ2-1, reads DSGVTQTPKHLITATGQRVTLRCSPRSGDLSVYWYQQSLDQGLQFLIQYYNGEERAKGNILERFSAQQFPDLHSELNLSSLELGDSALYFCASSVASGGYNEQFFGPGTRLTVL.

The chain recombines TRBV28 with TRBJ2-5; 14 nucleotides line up with TRBD2. Germline lookup yields CDR1 MDHEN and CDR2 SYDVKM. The CDR3 has 18 residues. Trimming took 5 bases from V and 4 from J; bases not matched to a gene: 12. CDR3 residues: CASSTRSGTSGSRETQYF. CDR3 in DNA: TGTGCCAGCAGTACACGATCCGGGACTAGCGGGAGTAGAGAGACCCAGTACTTC. Full variable domain (remainder filled in from reference TRBV28 and TRBJ2-5): DVKVTQSSRYLVKRTGEKVFLECVQDMDHENMFWYRQDPGLGLRLIYFSYDVKMKEKGDIPEGYSVSREKKERFSLILESASTNQTSMYLCASSTRSGTSGSRETQYFGPGTRLLVL.

The chain combines TRBV14 with TRBJ1-1, with D uncertain. CDR1 is SGHDN and CDR2 is FVKESK in the germline V gene. V dropped 1 base and J dropped 1 base, with 10 bases sitting between them. The CDR3 consists of 15 residues. The CDR3 loop reads CASSQAGGPNTEAFF. The DNA for the CDR3 is TGTGCCAGCAGCCAAGCGGGAGGACCGAACACTGAAGCTTTCTTT.

V and J are TRBV4-1 and TRBJ2-7, with 7 nucleotides matching TRBD1. CDR1 and CDR2 (germline): MGHRA, YSYEKL. The J segment lost 0 bases and the V segment lost 4 bases, leaving 9 bases of the junction unmatched. This CDR3 comprises 16 residues. The CDR3 DNA follows: TGCGCCAGCAGCCCACCCCGGGACAGTAGCTCCTACGAGCAGTACTTC. Residues: CASSPPRDSSSYEQYF.

The chain carries TRBV19 and TRBJ1-1; 7 positions match TRBD1. This CDR3 contains 15 residues. With 6 bases clipped from V and 4 bases from J, the junction kept 11 bases outside the gene matches. Germline V gene data show CDR1 as LNHDA and CDR2 as SQIVND (reference sequence). The CDR3 DNA is TGTGCCAGTAGCCCCTTTCCGAGGGGGCTCACTGAAGCTTTCTTT. Amino acid sequence: CASSPFPRGLTEAFF.

J is TRBJ2-7 and V is TRBV7-2, with 7 bases aligning to TRBD1. This CDR3 is built from 14 residues. CDR1 SGHTA and CDR2 FQGNSA come from the germline V gene. After removal of 6 bases from V and 2 bases from J, the junction contained 7 bases not matched to a gene. CDR3: CASSNRQGPYEQYF. The DNA of the CDR3 is TGTGCCAGCAGTAACCGACAGGGCCCCTACGAGCAGTACTTC.

The chain couples TRBV7-2 to TRBJ1-4, with 10 bases lining up with TRBD1. This CDR3 has 15 amino acids. In germline, CDR1 is SGHTA, CDR2 FQGNSA. V shed 5 bases and J 9 bases; nucleotides not matched to a gene: 9. CDR3 DNA: TGTGCCAGCAGCCCGACTTCGGGACAGGGGAAAAAACTGTTTTTT. Protein product: CASSPTSGQGKKLFF.

The rearrangement joins TRBV18 to TRBJ2-1, with D unresolved. V shed 3 bases and J shed 2 bases, with 8 bases lying between them. The CDR3 is 14 residues long. Germline V gene data show CDR1 as KGHSH and CDR2 as LQKENI. The CDR3 DNA reads TGTGCCAGCTCACCCGCCGAGGCCTACAATGAGCAGTTCTTC. As protein: CASSPAEAYNEQFF. Combining the CDR3 with reference TRBV18 and TRBJ2-1 gives the whole variable domain NAGVMQNPRHLVRRRGQEARLRCSPMKGHSHVYWYRQLPEEGLKFMVYLQKENIIDESGMPKERFSAEFPKEGPSILRIQQVVRGDSAAYFCASSPAEAYNEQFFGPGTRLTVL.

The genes are TRBV28 and TRBJ1-1, with D uncertain. The ends were cut back, 8 bases at V and 1 base at J, with 8 bases in the middle. Germline CDR1 MDHEN, CDR2 SYDVKM. The CDR3 consists of 12 residues. The CDR3 is CASSPGNTEAFF. CDR3 sequence (DNA): TGTGCCAGCTCACCGGGGAACACTGAAGCTTTCTTT.